One sample yielded the 2 T cell receptor beta chains listed below, sequenced in a study of CD8+CD57+ T cells in acquired aplastic anemia (dated by TCRdb to the late 2010s). The sequencer listed for this sample is Illumina HiSeq 2000. TCR beta VDJ combination and CDR3 sequence profiling used genomic DNA as the template. TCRdb itself trimmed the public reads at Q25 with fastp, ran MiXCR and retained productive beta chains. One record per CDR3 amino acid sequence lists the most common genes and DNA. Present in this sample are around 200,000 distinct CDR3 sequences, roughly 56% of which were seen just once. The ten largest make up approximately 15% of the sample. Specimen: sorted CD4+, CD8+, or CD8+CD57+ T cells (not recorded which) from PBMCs. The receptors come from a human donor in good health, serving as a control.

V and J are TRBV15 and TRBJ1-6; D unresolved. This CDR3 spans 16 amino acids. Germline V gene data show CDR1 as LNHNV and CDR2 as YYDKDF (reference sequence). With 4 bases removed from V and 8 bases from J, the gap between germline ends came to 18 bases. The CDR3 sequence is CATSNLRTAGYSPLHF. CDR3 DNA: TGTGCCACCAGCAACCTGCGGACGGCGGGATATTCACCCCTCCACTTT.

This clonotype was detected a few times. CDR3 sequence reads: CASSFLPGTGNTIYF. In nucleotides, the CDR3 is TGTGCCAGCAGCTTTCTTCCGGGAACTGGAAACACCATATATTTT. The chain has TRBV5-4 and TRBJ1-3, with unresolved D. The CDR3 consists of 15 residues. Germline values: CDR1 SGHNT, CDR2 YYREEE (reference sequence). Trimming cost V 2 bases and J 2 bases, with 11 bases left between them. The full variable domain, completed using reference TRBV5-4 and TRBJ1-3, is ETGVTQSPTHLIKTRGQQVTLRCSSQSGHNTVSWYQQALGQGPQFIFQYYREEENGRGNFPPRFSGLQFPNYSSELNVNALELDDSALYLCASSFLPGTGNTIYFGEGSWLTVV.